This section outlines one T cell receptor (beta chain) sequence together with its context. Each patient came to thyroid surgery without any prior treatment (of any kind). This sample stems from a study of metastatic and nonmetastatic thyroid tumors. Study-level information: Peripheral blood and tumor or nodule samples from malignant and benign thyroid patients were compared.

With MiXCR, TCRdb reprocessed the PCR reads. Of roughly 23,000 clones in the sample, more than 20% are singletons; the top ten hold 70% to 80%. The ends were cut back, 0 bases at V and 0 bases at J, with 9 bases in the middle. The CDR3 length is 14 residues. Germline V gives CDR1 DFQATT, CDR2 SNEGSKA (reference sequence). This clonotype originated in a male donor with papillary thyroid cancer or a benign thyroid nodule (not recorded which). Some clones in this sample may be carry-over from other donors' samples. V usage is TRBV20-1 and J usage is TRBJ2-7; D remains ambiguous. The material sequenced was blood. This chain's CDR3 is CSARDSAVSYEQYF. DNA for the CDR3: TGCAGTGCTAGAGATTCCGCAGTCTCCTACGAGCAGTACTTC.